Given below is one T cell receptor beta chain in context. The data were obtained in a study of blood T cell repertoires in COVID-19. Study summary: COVID-19 samples from acute and convalescent phases originated in the United States, Italy and Spain. PBMCs, B-cell-depleted T cells, or T cells were the source of the cDNA or gDNA that made up the material.

In the original analysis: Nucleated cell counts were estimated from reference gene primer amplification. Sequencing was performed with immunoSEQ multiplex PCR; in TCRdb, only in-frame clones are kept and a portion is missing. V, J and clone size were drawn from that table, and D and trimming were deduced from the DNA. The repertoire holds tens of thousands of clones, with about 83% as singletons. The CDR3 spans 16 residues. V lost 0 bases, J lost 7 bases, and 13 bases lay in between. Germline CDR1 reads MGHRA; CDR2 reads YSYEKL. J is TRBJ1-6 and V is TRBV4-1; tentatively, D is TRBD1 (6 bases). The clonotype was recovered from a woman of 80 years or more with acute or convalescent COVID-19. Sequencing was performed on peripheral blood. CDR3 region: CASSQEIGQLNSPLHF. The DNA for the CDR3 is TGCGCCAGCAGCCAAGAGATCGGACAGCTGAATTCACCCCTCCACTTT.